The source of this T cell receptor beta chain is a study of blood T cell repertoires in COVID-19. Sequencing was performed with immunoSEQ multiplex PCR; in TCRdb, only in-frame clones are kept and a portion is missing. The profile shows roughly 74,000 clones, around 89% of them singletons. This receptor was obtained from a woman aged 45-60 years with acute COVID-19. Sequencing input: PBMCs or T cells enriched from blood (not recorded which).

The CDR3, as DNA: TGTGCCAGCAGTTTTCCCCCGACTAGCGGGAGGGCCCCAGATACGCAGTATTTT. Translating gives CASSFPPTSGRAPDTQYF. This chain joins TRBV27 and TRBJ2-3; 14 bases line up with TRBD2. This CDR3 is built from 18 residues. CDR1 is MNHEY and CDR2 is SMNVEV in the germline V gene (reference sequence). V trimming: 3 bases; J trimming: 4 bases; junction bases outside the gene matches: 9.